A selection of T cell receptor beta chains follows, all from one sample in a study of prognosis after radiotherapy for stage I lung cancer. TCRdb reanalysed the multiplex PCR reads using MiXCR and keeps one entry per CDR3 protein. Here the sample spans more than 30,000 distinct CDR3 sequences, 35% to 45% being singletons. The sample in question was PBMCs, obtained before or after stereotactic body radiation therapy (not recorded which). Receptor source: a donor aged 50 or older with non-small cell lung cancer. The CDR3 runs from the conserved cysteine through the conserved F or W. A D gene is named only where the DNA matches it firmly. Where a row states a size, it is once, few, many or the class of an expanded clone; other rows omit it.

d_call: TRBD2; j_call: TRBJ2-5; clone_size: -; v_call: TRBV5-4; cdr3_nt: TGTGCCAGCAGCTTGGGGGCCGGGGTGGGGGGGGAGACCCAGTACTTC; cdr3_aa: CASSLGAGVGGETQYF
d_call: TRBD1; j_call: TRBJ1-1; clone_size: -; v_call: TRBV5-1; cdr3_nt: TGCGCCAGCAGCTTGGTGGGACAGAAGAACACTGAAGCTTTCTTT; cdr3_aa: CASSLVGQKNTEAFF
d_call: TRBD2; j_call: TRBJ2-3; clone_size: many; v_call: TRBV20-1; cdr3_nt: TGCAGTGCTAGTGGAGCGGGGGTAAACACAGATACGCAGTATTTT; cdr3_aa: CSASGAGVNTDTQYF
d_call: -; j_call: TRBJ2-3; clone_size: many; v_call: TRBV7-6; cdr3_nt: TGTGCCAGCAGCTTAGAGGCAGATAGCACAGATACGCAGTATTTT; cdr3_aa: CASSLEADSTDTQYF
d_call: -; j_call: TRBJ2-3; clone_size: many; v_call: TRBV5-1; cdr3_nt: TGCGCCAGCAGCTTGGGTGGGAGAGCCACGACAGATACGCGGTATTTT; cdr3_aa: CASSLGGRATTDTRYF
d_call: -; j_call: TRBJ2-5; clone_size: many; v_call: TRBV9; cdr3_nt: TGTGCCAGCAGCGCGGGGGGCTCGGAGACCCAGTACTTC; cdr3_aa: CASSAGGSETQYF
d_call: -; j_call: TRBJ2-2; clone_size: -; v_call: TRBV12-3/TRBV12-4; cdr3_nt: TGTGCCAGCAGTTTTATTTCGGGAGAACGGGCCGGGGAGCTGTTTTTT; cdr3_aa: CASSFISGERAGELFF
d_call: -; j_call: TRBJ2-7; clone_size: many; v_call: TRBV4-1; cdr3_nt: TGCGCCAGCAGCCAGGGTGGACAATACGAGCAGTACTTC; cdr3_aa: CASSQGGQYEQYF
d_call: -; j_call: TRBJ1-2; clone_size: -; v_call: TRBV6-2/TRBV6-3; cdr3_nt: TGTGCCAGCAGTGAGGGGGGGGCGGAAAACTATGTCTACACCTTC; cdr3_aa: CASSEGGAENYVYTF
d_call: -; j_call: TRBJ2-5; clone_size: -; v_call: TRBV5-1; cdr3_nt: TGCGCCAGCTGGGGGGACACCCAAGAGACCCAGTACTTC; cdr3_aa: CASWGDTQETQYF
d_call: TRBD1; j_call: TRBJ1-4; clone_size: many; v_call: TRBV14; cdr3_nt: TGTGCCAGCAGCCAAGGCAACAGGGGGAGTGAAAAACTGTTTTTT; cdr3_aa: CASSQGNRGSEKLFF
d_call: TRBD2; j_call: TRBJ2-1; clone_size: many; v_call: TRBV5-4; cdr3_nt: TGTGCCAGCAGCTTCCCAGGACTAGCGGGAGGGCCACCTGAGCAGTTCTTC; cdr3_aa: CASSFPGLAGGPPEQFF
d_call: -; j_call: TRBJ2-6; clone_size: -; v_call: TRBV15; cdr3_nt: TGTTCCACCAGCTTACGACAGCCCAACTCTGTGGCCAACGTCCTGACTTTC; cdr3_aa: CSTSLRQPNSVANVLTF
d_call: TRBD1; j_call: TRBJ2-7; clone_size: many; v_call: TRBV5-4; cdr3_nt: TGTGCCAGCAGCCTGGACAGGGACCGTTACGAGCAGTACTTC; cdr3_aa: CASSLDRDRYEQYF
d_call: TRBD1; j_call: TRBJ1-2; clone_size: -; v_call: TRBV18; cdr3_nt: TGTGCCAGCTCACCATCAGGGGGCGCGTCCGGCTACACCTTC; cdr3_aa: CASSPSGGASGYTF
d_call: TRBD2; j_call: TRBJ2-1; clone_size: medium-sized; v_call: TRBV12-3/TRBV12-4; cdr3_nt: TGTGCCAGCAGTTTAGAGGGGACTAGGGTCGATGAGCAGTTCTTC; cdr3_aa: CASSLEGTRVDEQFF
d_call: -; j_call: TRBJ1-2; clone_size: many; v_call: TRBV3-1; cdr3_nt: TGTGCCAGCAGCCAAGATTCCGGGCTCTATGGCTACACCTTC; cdr3_aa: CASSQDSGLYGYTF
d_call: -; j_call: TRBJ1-1; clone_size: many; v_call: TRBV5-1; cdr3_nt: TGCGCCAGCAGCTTGTTCGACAGTAGGAACACTGAAGCTTTCTTT; cdr3_aa: CASSLFDSRNTEAFF
d_call: -; j_call: TRBJ2-1; clone_size: many; v_call: TRBV25-1; cdr3_nt: TGTGCCAGCAGTGATACAGCGAGCTCCTACAATGAGCAGTTCTTC; cdr3_aa: CASSDTASSYNEQFF
d_call: -; j_call: TRBJ2-3; clone_size: -; v_call: TRBV20-1; cdr3_nt: TGCAGTGCTAGAGATATGGGGGATGGCACAGATACGCAGTATTTT; cdr3_aa: CSARDMGDGTDTQYF
d_call: TRBD1; j_call: TRBJ1-1; clone_size: many; v_call: TRBV20-1; cdr3_nt: TGCAGTGTTTGGAACGGACAGGGGCACACTGAAGCTTTCTTT; cdr3_aa: CSVWNGQGHTEAFF
d_call: TRBD1; j_call: TRBJ2-3; clone_size: many; v_call: TRBV9; cdr3_nt: TGTGCCAGCAGCCATCATACCGGGACAGGGACCACAGATACGCAGTATTTT; cdr3_aa: CASSHHTGTGTTDTQYF
d_call: TRBD1; j_call: TRBJ1-2; clone_size: -; v_call: TRBV6-8; cdr3_nt: TGTGCCAGCAGTTCAGACAGGGTCCATGTTTACACCTTC; cdr3_aa: CASSSDRVHVYTF
d_call: TRBD1; j_call: TRBJ1-5; clone_size: -; v_call: TRBV6-2/TRBV6-3; cdr3_nt: TGTGCCAGCAGTAATCTACCGGGACAGGGGGCTGAGCCCCAACATTTT; cdr3_aa: CASSNLPGQGAEPQHF
d_call: -; j_call: TRBJ2-7; clone_size: many; v_call: TRBV11-2; cdr3_nt: TGTGCCAGCAGCTTAGACCACGGAGCCCCCTACGAGCAGTACTTC; cdr3_aa: CASSLDHGAPYEQYF
d_call: -; j_call: TRBJ1-5; clone_size: many; v_call: TRBV7-9; cdr3_nt: TGTGCCAGCGGGGAGGGGGAACAGCCCCAGCATTTT; cdr3_aa: CASGEGEQPQHF
d_call: -; j_call: TRBJ2-1; clone_size: -; v_call: TRBV6-1; cdr3_nt: TGTGCCAGCAGTAGAGAAGGAGATTTCGATGAGCAGTTCTTC; cdr3_aa: CASSREGDFDEQFF
d_call: -; j_call: TRBJ1-2; clone_size: once; v_call: TRBV19; cdr3_nt: TGTGCCAGTAGCCTTCCGGGAGGCTACACCTTC; cdr3_aa: CASSLPGGYTF
d_call: -; j_call: TRBJ2-3; clone_size: many; v_call: TRBV5-6; cdr3_nt: TGTGCCAGCAGCTTGGGGGGCTACACAGATACGCAGTATTTT; cdr3_aa: CASSLGGYTDTQYF
d_call: -; j_call: TRBJ2-7; clone_size: -; v_call: TRBV11-2; cdr3_nt: TGTGCCAGCGGGACGCAGATCTCCTACGAGCAGTACTTC; cdr3_aa: CASGTQISYEQYF
d_call: TRBD1; j_call: TRBJ2-3; clone_size: many; v_call: TRBV5-1; cdr3_nt: TGCGCCAGCAGCCCCGGACAGGCCTCAGATACGCAGTATTTT; cdr3_aa: CASSPGQASDTQYF
d_call: -; j_call: TRBJ1-4; clone_size: many; v_call: TRBV6-2/TRBV6-3; cdr3_nt: TGTGCCAGCAGTCGATCCTCAACTAATGAAAAACTGTTTTTT; cdr3_aa: CASSRSSTNEKLFF
d_call: -; j_call: TRBJ1-5; clone_size: medium-sized; v_call: TRBV28; cdr3_nt: TGTGCCAGCAGTTGGGGGGGGATCAGGCGGAGACTTAGCAATCAGCCCCAGCATTTT; cdr3_aa: CASSWGGIRRRLSNQPQHF
d_call: TRBD2; j_call: TRBJ2-7; clone_size: many; v_call: TRBV3-1; cdr3_nt: TGTGCCAGCAGCCCCAGACTAGCGGGAGGGTTTGAGCAGTACTTC; cdr3_aa: CASSPRLAGGFEQYF
d_call: TRBD1; j_call: TRBJ2-7; clone_size: -; v_call: TRBV5-1; cdr3_nt: TGCGCCAGCAGCTCCGGGACAGGACAATACGAGCAGTACTTC; cdr3_aa: CASSSGTGQYEQYF
d_call: -; j_call: TRBJ1-6; clone_size: -; v_call: TRBV5-4; cdr3_nt: TGTGCCAGCAGCTTTCGGGCTTCACCCCTCCACTTT; cdr3_aa: CASSFRASPLHF
d_call: -; j_call: TRBJ2-3; clone_size: many; v_call: TRBV4-2; cdr3_nt: TGTGCCAGCAGCCCGTCGGGAGAGGGCACAGATACGCAGTATTTT; cdr3_aa: CASSPSGEGTDTQYF
d_call: -; j_call: TRBJ2-5; clone_size: -; v_call: TRBV5-1; cdr3_nt: TGCGCCAGCAGCCGTTGGGTACAAGAGACCCAGTACTTC; cdr3_aa: CASSRWVQETQYF
d_call: -; j_call: TRBJ2-1; clone_size: many; v_call: TRBV4-1; cdr3_nt: TGCGCCAGCAGCCAAGGGGCGGGGACCGACAATGAGCAGTTCTTC; cdr3_aa: CASSQGAGTDNEQFF
d_call: TRBD2; j_call: TRBJ2-2; clone_size: many; v_call: TRBV15; cdr3_nt: TGTGCCACCAGCAGAGGGCGAGCGGGGCACACCGGGGAGCTGTTTTTT; cdr3_aa: CATSRGRAGHTGELFF
d_call: -; j_call: TRBJ2-1; clone_size: -; v_call: TRBV28; cdr3_nt: TGTGCCAGCACCTTCCAGCACTATGCCTACTCCTACAATGAGCAGTTCTTC; cdr3_aa: CASTFQHYAYSYNEQFF